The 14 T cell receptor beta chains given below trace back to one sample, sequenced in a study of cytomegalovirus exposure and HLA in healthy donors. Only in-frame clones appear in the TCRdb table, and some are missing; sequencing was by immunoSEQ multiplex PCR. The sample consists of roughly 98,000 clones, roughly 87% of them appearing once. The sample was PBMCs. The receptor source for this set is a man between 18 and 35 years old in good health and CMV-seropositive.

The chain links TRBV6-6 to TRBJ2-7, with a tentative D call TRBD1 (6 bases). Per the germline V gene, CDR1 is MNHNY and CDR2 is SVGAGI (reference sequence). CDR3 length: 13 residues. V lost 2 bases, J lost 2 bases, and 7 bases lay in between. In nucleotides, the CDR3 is TGTGCCAGCAGTTACGAGGGGGCCTACGAGCAGTACTTC. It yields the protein CASSYEGAYEQYF.

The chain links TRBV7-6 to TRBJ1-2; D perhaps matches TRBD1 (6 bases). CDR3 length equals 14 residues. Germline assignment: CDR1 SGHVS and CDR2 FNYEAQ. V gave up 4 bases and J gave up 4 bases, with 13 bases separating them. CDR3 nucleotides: TGTGCCAGCAGCTCAGAGGGGGACATCTATGGCTACACCTTC. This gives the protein CASSSEGDIYGYTF.

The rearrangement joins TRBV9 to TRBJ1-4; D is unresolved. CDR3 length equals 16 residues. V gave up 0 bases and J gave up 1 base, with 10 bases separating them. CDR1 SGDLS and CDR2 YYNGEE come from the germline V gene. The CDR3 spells CASSVGLGLTNEKLFF. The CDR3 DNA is TGTGCCAGCAGCGTAGGTTTGGGCTTAACTAATGAAAAACTGTTTTTT.

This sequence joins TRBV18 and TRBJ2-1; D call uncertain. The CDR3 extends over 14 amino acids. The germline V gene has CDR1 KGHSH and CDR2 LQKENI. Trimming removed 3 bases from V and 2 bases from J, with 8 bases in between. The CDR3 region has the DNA TGTGCCAGCTCACCCCCTGCAGCCTACAATGAGCAGTTCTTC. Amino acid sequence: CASSPPAAYNEQFF.

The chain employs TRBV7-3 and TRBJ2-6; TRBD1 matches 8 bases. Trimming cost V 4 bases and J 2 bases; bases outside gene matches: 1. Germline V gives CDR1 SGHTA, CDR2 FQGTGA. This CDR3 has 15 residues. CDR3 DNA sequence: TGTGCCAGCAGCTCCAGGGGGCCTGGGGCCAACGTCCTGACTTTC. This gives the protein CASSSRGPGANVLTF.

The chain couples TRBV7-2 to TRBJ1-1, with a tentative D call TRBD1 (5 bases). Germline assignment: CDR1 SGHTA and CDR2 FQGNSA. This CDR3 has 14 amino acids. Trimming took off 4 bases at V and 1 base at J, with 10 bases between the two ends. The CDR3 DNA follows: TGTGCCAGCAGCTCGATGACAGCGAACACTGAAGCTTTCTTT. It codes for CASSSMTANTEAFF.

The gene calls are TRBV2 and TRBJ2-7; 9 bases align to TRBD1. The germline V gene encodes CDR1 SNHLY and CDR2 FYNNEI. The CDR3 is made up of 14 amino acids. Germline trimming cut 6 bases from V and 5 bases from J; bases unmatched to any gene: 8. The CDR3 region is CASRPGQGEDEQYF. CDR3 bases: TGTGCCAGCAGGCCGGGACAGGGAGAGGACGAGCAGTACTTC.

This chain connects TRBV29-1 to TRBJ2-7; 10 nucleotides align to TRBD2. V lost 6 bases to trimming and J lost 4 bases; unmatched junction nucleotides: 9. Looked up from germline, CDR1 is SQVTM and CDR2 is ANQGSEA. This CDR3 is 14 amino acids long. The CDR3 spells CSVLGLAGEYEQYF. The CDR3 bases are TGCAGCGTCCTGGGTCTAGCGGGAGAGTACGAGCAGTACTTC.

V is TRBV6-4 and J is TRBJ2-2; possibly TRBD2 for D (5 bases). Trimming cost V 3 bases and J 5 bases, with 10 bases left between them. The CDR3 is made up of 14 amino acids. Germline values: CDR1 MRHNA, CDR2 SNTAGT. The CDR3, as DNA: TGTGCCAGCAGTGAAAGCTGGAGGACCGGGGAGCTGTTTTTT. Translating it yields CASSESWRTGELFF.

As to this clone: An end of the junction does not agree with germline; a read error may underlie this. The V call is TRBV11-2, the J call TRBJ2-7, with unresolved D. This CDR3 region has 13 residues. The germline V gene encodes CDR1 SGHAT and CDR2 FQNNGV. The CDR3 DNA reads TGTGCCAGCAGCTTAGATAGTGGAGAAAGTAGGTGGTTC. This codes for CASSLDSGESRWF.

The CDR3 sequence: CAISAPTSGSYNEQFF. For the CDR3, the DNA is TGTGCCATCAGTGCCCCGACTAGCGGGAGCTACAATGAGCAGTTCTTC. V usage is TRBV10-3 and J usage is TRBJ2-1, with 12 nucleotides matching TRBD2. CDR1 is ENHRY and CDR2 is SYGVKD in the germline V gene. This CDR3 is 16 amino acids long. V trimming: 4 bases; J trimming: 3 bases; junction bases outside the gene matches: 4.

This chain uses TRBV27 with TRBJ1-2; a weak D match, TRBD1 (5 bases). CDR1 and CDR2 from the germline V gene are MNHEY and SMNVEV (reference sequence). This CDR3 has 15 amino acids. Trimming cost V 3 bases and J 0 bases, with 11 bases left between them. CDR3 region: CASSFQGRANYGYTF. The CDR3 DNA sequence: TGTGCCAGCAGTTTTCAGGGTAGGGCTAACTATGGCTACACCTTC.

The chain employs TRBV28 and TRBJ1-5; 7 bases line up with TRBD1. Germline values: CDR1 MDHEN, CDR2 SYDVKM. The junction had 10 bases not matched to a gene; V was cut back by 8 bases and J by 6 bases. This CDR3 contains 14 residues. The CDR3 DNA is TGTGCCAGCGCAAACAGGGGTGGAGGTCAGCCCCAGCATTTT. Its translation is CASANRGGGQPQHF.

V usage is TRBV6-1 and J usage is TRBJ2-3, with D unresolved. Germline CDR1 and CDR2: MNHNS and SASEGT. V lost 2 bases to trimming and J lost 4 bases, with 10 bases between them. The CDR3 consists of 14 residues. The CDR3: CASSESVWSDTQYF. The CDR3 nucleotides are TGTGCCAGCAGTGAATCAGTGTGGTCAGATACGCAGTATTTT.